This TCR beta chain was identified in a study of blood T cells in healthy people across ages. This CDR3 has 13 residues. With 2 bases removed from V and 1 base from J, the gap between germline ends came to 7 bases. Germline V gene data show CDR1 as SQVTM and CDR2 as ANQGSEA. This clonotype was seen ten or more times. What it recognizes is unknown. Notes on the study in general: PBMCs left unsorted prevented a conclusive naive versus antigen-experienced comparison. Changes in expanded clonotypes were possibly confounded, as the CMV status of donors was unknown. Comparison with aged donors showed that long-lived donors had more naive CD4+ cells and higher diversity. With age, beta diversity per million T cells declined roughly linearly, significantly by 30 to 40.

The authors ran a second PCR of about 7 to 12 cycles using a sample-barcoded 5' primer and a J-beta primer mix. TCRdb independently ran MiXCR on the 5' RACE reads; one entry per CDR3 protein. Among approximately 1.5 million distinct CDR3 sequences, almost 35% were seen once, and the ten largest hold about 10%. This sequence was found in a woman aged 25 to 45 in good health. Sequencing was carried out using blood. The V and J genes are TRBV29-1 and TRBJ2-3; D gene unclear. The CDR3 spells CSVEKGGTDTQYF. CDR3 DNA: TGCAGCGTTGAAAAGGGCGGCACAGATACGCAGTATTTT.